The 14 T cell receptor beta chains below come from one sample, sequenced in a study of technical replicates of blood from several donors. Profiled with immunoSEQ multiplex PCR; TCRdb holds only in-frame clones, not every one. The table records roughly 90,000 clones, approximately 94% of them present only once. Sequencing was carried out using T cells isolated from PBMCs. The receptors here all came from a human donor in good health.

V and J are TRBV11-1 and TRBJ1-2; D gene ambiguous. V lost 2 bases and J lost 2, with 9 bases in between. Looked up from germline, CDR1 is SGHAT and CDR2 is FQDESV (reference sequence). The CDR3 spans 14 residues. The CDR3 nucleotides are TGTGCCAGCAGCTTATTGGGCGTGAACTATGGCTACACCTTC. Its translation is CASSLLGVNYGYTF.

The chain joins TRBV13 to TRBJ2-7; the match to TRBD2 covers 8 bases. The germline CDR1 and CDR2 sequences are PRHDT and FYEKMQ (reference sequence). The CDR3 has 13 residues. Trimming removed 4 bases from V and 4 bases from J; junction bases left unmatched: 3. DNA for the CDR3: TGTGCCAGCAGCTCGGGAGGGGGGTACGAGCAGTACTTC. Translation: CASSSGGGYEQYF.

The chain recombines TRBV2 with TRBJ2-7, with a possible D match to TRBD1 (6 bases). Germline loops: CDR1 SNHLY, CDR2 FYNNEI. This CDR3 spans 14 amino acids. Trimming left V 1 base short and J 8 bases short, with 15 bases between. The DNA of the CDR3 is TGTGCCAGCAGTGAAGGACAGGACCCTACGAAGCAGTACTTC. This translates into CASSEGQDPTKQYF.

The chain's CDR3 is CASSLAPSGGYNEQFF. The CDR3 bases are TGTGCCAGCAGCTTGGCCCCTAGCGGGGGCTACAATGAGCAGTTCTTC. The chain couples TRBV5-4 to TRBJ2-1; 10 positions match TRBD2. CDR3 length: 16 residues. After removal of 0 bases from V and 3 bases from J, the junction contained 3 bases not matched to a gene. Looked up from germline, CDR1 is SGHNT and CDR2 is YYREEE (reference sequence).

For the CDR3, the DNA is TGTGCCAGCAGTTGGAGGGCCCACGAGCAGTTCTTC. Translating it yields CASSWRAHEQFF. The chain combines TRBV27 with TRBJ2-1, with D possibly being TRBD2 (6 bases). The ends were cut back, 4 bases at V and 10 bases at J, with 11 bases in the middle. The germline V gene has CDR1 MNHEY and CDR2 SMNVEV (reference sequence). The CDR3 length is 12 residues.

The chain combines TRBV9 with TRBJ2-1; 8 bases agree with TRBD2. The CDR3 has 16 residues. Looked up from germline, CDR1 is SGDLS and CDR2 is YYNGEE. With V trimmed by 6 bases and J by 3 bases, 11 bases remained unmatched. CDR3 bases: TGTGCCAGCAAACTGGGAGCGGGAGAAGGCTACAATGAGCAGTTCTTC. Amino acid sequence: CASKLGAGEGYNEQFF.

The chain joins TRBV27 to TRBJ2-5; a possible D gene is TRBD2 (6 bases). Per germline, CDR1 MNHEY and CDR2 SMNVEV (reference sequence). Trimming left V 0 bases short and J 6 bases short, with 20 bases between. This CDR3 has 17 amino acids. This CDR3 reads CASSLSGGRLRLQTQYF. In nucleotides, the CDR3 is TGTGCCAGCAGTTTATCGGGAGGACGTTTGAGGTTACAGACCCAGTACTTC.

V usage is TRBV9 and J usage is TRBJ1-2, with D unclear. V gave up 0 bases and J gave up 8 bases, with 11 bases separating them. The germline CDR1 and CDR2 sequences are SGDLS and YYNGEE. The CDR3 is made up of 13 amino acids. This CDR3 is CASSVAPGEGYTF. Here the CDR3 DNA reads TGTGCCAGCAGCGTAGCCCCCGGGGAGGGCTACACCTTC.

Here the CDR3 DNA reads TGTGCCAGCAGTGTAACGGGGGAGGGCTACAATGAGCAGTTCTTC. It specifies CASSVTGEGYNEQFF. The chain links TRBV2 to TRBJ2-1, with 7 bases fitting TRBD2. This CDR3 region has 15 residues. The ends lost 4 bases at V and 3 bases at J; junction bases unmatched: 6. Germline CDR1 reads SNHLY; CDR2 reads FYNNEI.

This chain's CDR3 is CASSPDRGDEKLFF. CDR3 in DNA: TGCGCCAGCAGTCCGGACAGGGGAGATGAAAAACTGTTTTTT. The chain combines TRBV5-1 with TRBJ1-4; 9 bases map to TRBD1. Per the germline V gene, CDR1 is SGHRS and CDR2 is YFSETQ. The CDR3 loop spans 14 amino acids. V was clipped by 5 bases and J by 6 bases; unmatched bases: 5.

The chain is built from TRBV29-1 and TRBJ2-1; TRBD1 matches at 7 bases. Unmatched junction bases numbered 6, after V lost 2 bases and J lost 8 bases. The CDR3 is made up of 13 amino acids. The V gene's germline CDR1 is SQVTM and CDR2 ANQGSEA. The CDR3 region is CSVEWHRGDEQFF. The CDR3, as DNA: TGCAGCGTTGAATGGCACAGGGGTGATGAGCAGTTCTTC.

This sequence joins TRBV23-1 and TRBJ1-3; D is ambiguous. TRBV23-1 is annotated as an ORF whose role is uncertain. The CDR3 is 17 residues long. The germline V and J ends were trimmed by 0 bases and 0 bases, with 12 bases remaining between them. In DNA form, the CDR3 reads TGCGCCAGCAGTCAATCGAGCGGAACCCGCTCTGGAAACACCATATATTTT. Translating gives CASSQSSGTRSGNTIYF.

This clone has just one count. V is TRBV28 and J is TRBJ1-5, with unresolved D. Trimming took 5 bases from V and 4 from J, leaving 12 bases between them. This CDR3 has 14 residues. Germline values: CDR1 MDHEN, CDR2 SYDVKM. CDR3 sequence reads: CASSPADWNQPQHF. Here the CDR3 DNA reads TGTGCCAGCAGTCCTGCGGACTGGAATCAGCCCCAGCATTTT.

This clone was picked up one time. The V and J genes are TRBV19 and TRBJ2-7; maybe TRBD1 (5 bases). CDR3 length: 14 amino acids. Germline CDR1 reads LNHDA; CDR2 reads SQIVND (reference sequence). V lost 4 bases and J 5 bases, leaving 15 bases between the germline ends. The CDR3 region is CASSSESTVDEQYF. CDR3 nucleotides: TGTGCCAGTAGTAGTGAATCGACAGTCGACGAGCAGTACTTC.